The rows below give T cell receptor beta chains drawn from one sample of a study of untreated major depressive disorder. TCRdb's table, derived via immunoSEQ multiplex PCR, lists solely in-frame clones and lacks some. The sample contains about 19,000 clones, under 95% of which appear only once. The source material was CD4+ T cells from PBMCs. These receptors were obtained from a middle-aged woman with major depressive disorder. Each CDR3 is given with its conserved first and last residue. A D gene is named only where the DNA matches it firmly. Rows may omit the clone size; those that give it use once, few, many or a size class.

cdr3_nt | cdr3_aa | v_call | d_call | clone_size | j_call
TGTGCCTGGTCCCGGGACCAGAACTACGAGCAGTACTTC | CAWSRDQNYEQYF | TRBV30 | . | . | TRBJ2-7
TGCGCCAGCAGCCAAGACAGGGGATTTTGGGATTCACCCCTCCACTTT | CASSQDRGFWDSPLHF | TRBV4-1 | . | . | TRBJ1-6
TGTGCCTGGAGCACCGGGAGGGCTTTCTTT | CAWSTGRAFF | TRBV30 | . | once | TRBJ1-1
TGTGCCAGCAGCCTTCGGGAATCAAATGAAAAACTGTTTTTT | CASSLRESNEKLFF | TRBV13 | . | . | TRBJ1-4
TGTGCCAGCAGCTCGGTCTTCCAGACTAGCGGGAACACAGATACGCAGTATTTT | CASSSVFQTSGNTDTQYF | TRBV5-4 | TRBD2 | . | TRBJ2-3
TGTGCCAGCAGCGCCCGGAGGCTAGCGGGAACAGAGACCCAGTACTTC | CASSARRLAGTETQYF | TRBV11-3 | TRBD2 | . | TRBJ2-5
TGTGCCAGTAAGGAGGGGGCGCGGGTGACCGGGGAGCTGTTTTTT | CASKEGARVTGELFF | TRBV19 | . | . | TRBJ2-2
TGTGCCAGCAGCTTAGTGGGAATCGGAAATTCACCCCTCCACTTT | CASSLVGIGNSPLHF | TRBV7-9 | . | . | TRBJ1-6
TGTGCCAGCACCGCGCCAGGGAGGCCCAAGACGCAGTATTTT | CASTAPGRPKTQYF | TRBV9 | . | once | TRBJ2-3
TGTGCCATCTCCCCTTGGACAGGGGGCGCAGATACGCAGTATTTT | CAISPWTGGADTQYF | TRBV27 | TRBD1 | once | TRBJ2-3
TGTGCCAGCAGCTCGGGACCGCAGACCCTCCACTTT | CASSSGPQTLHF | TRBV5-6 | . | . | TRBJ1-6
TGTGCCAGCAGCTTGAGAAGGAGGGGGGCGAAAGAGACCCAGTACTTC | CASSLRRRGAKETQYF | TRBV7-2 | . | . | TRBJ2-5
TGTGCCACCAGCAGGGGTAAGACTGAAGCTTTCTTT | CATSRGKTEAFF | TRBV15 | . | . | TRBJ1-1
TGCGCCAGCAGCTTGGACAGGGGACTAGATGGCTACACCTTC | CASSLDRGLDGYTF | TRBV4-1 | TRBD1 | . | TRBJ1-2